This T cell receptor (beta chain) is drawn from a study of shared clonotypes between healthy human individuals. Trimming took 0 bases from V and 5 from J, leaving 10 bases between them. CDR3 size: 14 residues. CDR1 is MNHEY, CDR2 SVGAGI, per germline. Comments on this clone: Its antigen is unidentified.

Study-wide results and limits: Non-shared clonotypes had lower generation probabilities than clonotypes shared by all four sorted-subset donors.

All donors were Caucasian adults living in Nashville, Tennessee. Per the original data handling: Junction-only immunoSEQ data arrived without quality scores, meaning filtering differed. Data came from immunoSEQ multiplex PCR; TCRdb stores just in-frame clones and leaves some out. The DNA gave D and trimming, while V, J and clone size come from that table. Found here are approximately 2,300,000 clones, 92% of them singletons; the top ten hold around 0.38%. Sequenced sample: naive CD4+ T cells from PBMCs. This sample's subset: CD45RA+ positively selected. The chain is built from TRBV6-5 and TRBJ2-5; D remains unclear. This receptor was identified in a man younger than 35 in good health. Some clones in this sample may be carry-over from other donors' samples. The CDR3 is CASSYSVLGETQYF. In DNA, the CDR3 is TGTGCCAGCAGTTACTCTGTCCTGGGGGAGACCCAGTACTTC.